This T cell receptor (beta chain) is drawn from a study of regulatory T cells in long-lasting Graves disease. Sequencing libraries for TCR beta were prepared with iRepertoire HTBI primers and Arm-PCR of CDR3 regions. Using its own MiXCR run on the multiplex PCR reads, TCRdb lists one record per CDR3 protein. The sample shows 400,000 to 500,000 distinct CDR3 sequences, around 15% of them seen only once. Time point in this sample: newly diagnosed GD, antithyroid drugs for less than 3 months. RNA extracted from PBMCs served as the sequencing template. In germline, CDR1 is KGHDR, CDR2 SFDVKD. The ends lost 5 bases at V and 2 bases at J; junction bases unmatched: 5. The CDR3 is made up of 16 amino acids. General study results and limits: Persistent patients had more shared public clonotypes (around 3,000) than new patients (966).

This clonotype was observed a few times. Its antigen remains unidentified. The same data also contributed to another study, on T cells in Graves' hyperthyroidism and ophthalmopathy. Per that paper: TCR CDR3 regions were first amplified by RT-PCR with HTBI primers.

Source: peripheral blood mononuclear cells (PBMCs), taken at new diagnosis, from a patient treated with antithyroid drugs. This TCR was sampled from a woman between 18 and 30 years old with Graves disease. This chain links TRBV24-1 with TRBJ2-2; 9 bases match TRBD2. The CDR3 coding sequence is TGTGCCACCAGTGTATCTAGCGGGGTAAACACCGGGGAGCTGTTTTTT. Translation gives CATSVSSGVNTGELFF.